This T cell receptor (beta chain) stems from a study of T cells in Graves' hyperthyroidism and ophthalmopathy. Whole-study results and caveats: Stable hyperthyroidism was told apart from ophthalmopathy by a model built on 13 V-J features. Within blood appeared most thyroid clonotypes that had expanded above 0.001. Ophthalmopathy got predicted by the model a median around 6.8 months before its onset.

Germline CDR1 is GTSNPN and CDR2 is SVGIG (reference sequence). Trimming removed 0 bases at V and 3 bases at J, with 12 bases between. The length of the CDR3 is 14 residues. It was RNA transcripts that yielded the amplified TCR beta CDR3 regions. With the HTBI primer set, the TCR CDR3 went through a first round of RT-PCR. In TCRdb, the multiplex PCR reads were re-called with MiXCR into one record per CDR3 protein. Of about 510,000 distinct CDR3 sequences in the sample, approximately 14% were seen once. Only a few counts were recorded for this clonotype. Its target is unknown. The sequenced sample consisted of blood. This TCR derives from a middle-aged woman with Graves' hyperthyroidism. The V gene is TRBV30, the J gene TRBJ2-7; possibly TRBD2 for D (7 bases). Written as DNA, the CDR3 is TGTGCCTGGAGTGTAGGGGGGGGGGGCTACGAGCAGTACTTC. This gives the protein CAWSVGGGGYEQYF.